This TCR beta chain was found in a study of blood T cell repertoires in COVID-19. Across the study: From the United States, Italy and Spain came samples of acute and convalescent COVID-19. From T cells, B-cell-depleted T cells, or PBMCs came the material, which was cDNA or gDNA.

This clone was counted once. As processed by the authors: Reference gene primers were amplified, and this amplification served to estimate nucleated cell counts. The method was immunoSEQ multiplex PCR; TCRdb's version includes in-frame clones alone and lacks a portion of them. V, J and clone size are those of that table, while D and trimming were read from the DNA. The sample includes about 310,000 clones, around 87% of them seen just once. The TCR sequence derives from a man aged 50-59 years with active or convalescent COVID-19. Source material: peripheral blood.

CDR3 sequence: CASSPTGALYSNQPQHF. The CDR3 DNA is TGTGCCAGCAGTCCGACAGGGGCCCTTTATAGCAATCAGCCCCAGCATTTT. V and J are TRBV28 and TRBJ1-5, with 8 nucleotides matching TRBD1. Germline V gives CDR1 MDHEN, CDR2 SYDVKM. V shed 5 bases, J shed 0 bases, and the junction held 9 bases outside the gene matches. The CDR3 sequence is 17 residues long.